This T cell receptor (beta chain) came from a study of Ad26.COV2.S vaccination and SARS-CoV-2 variants. On the study more broadly: The donor participated in the COV1001 trial, in its Ad26.COV2.S arm.

This clone was detected only a few times. The CDR3 totals 14 residues. Trimming took 5 bases from V and 0 from J, leaving 11 bases between them. The V gene's germline CDR1 is SNHLY and CDR2 FYNNEI. Treatment defined: some 20 received Ad26.COV2.S at low or high dose, single or two shots; 5 received placebo; per-sample allocation not given. The investigators took samples on day 63 after the first vaccine or placebo injection. The table came from immunoSEQ multiplex PCR; TCRdb's copy has only in-frame clones and leaves some out. The sample has about 440,000 clones; roughly 91% are singletons. The material sequenced was peripheral blood, taken in a trial of Ad26.COV2.S vaccine versus placebo. This chain connects TRBV2 to TRBJ2-7; no firm D call. The sequence was collected from a person aged 18 to 65 who received the Ad26.COV2.S COVID-19 vaccine or a placebo. Here the CDR3 reads CASSPLITSYEQYF. The DNA for the CDR3 is TGTGCCAGCAGTCCTCTAATTACCTCCTACGAGCAGTACTTC.